Below are 8 T cell receptor beta chains sequenced from a single sample in a study of blood T cell repertoires in COVID-19. Measured with immunoSEQ multiplex PCR; TCRdb has only the in-frame clones, and not every one. There are about 220,000 clones in the sample; over 60% occur only once, and around 7.3% lies in the top ten. Sample: peripheral blood. Receptors were obtained from a woman aged 65 to 85 with acute or convalescent COVID-19.

The rearrangement joins TRBV7-2 to TRBJ2-3, with 8 bases lining up with TRBD2. Germline loops: CDR1 SGHTA, CDR2 FQGNSA. The trim removed 5 bases at V and 4 bases at J, leaving 11 bases unmatched. The CDR3 consists of 16 residues. The CDR3 loop is CASSPSLASGPDTQYF. CDR3 nucleotide sequence: TGTGCCAGCAGCCCCTCCCTGGCTAGCGGGCCAGATACGCAGTATTTT. The full variable domain, completed using reference TRBV7-2 and TRBJ2-3, is GAGVSQSPSNKVTEKGKDVELRCDPISGHTALYWYRQSLGQGLEFLIYFQGNSAPDKSGLPSDRFSAERTGGSVSTLTIQRTQQEDSAVYLCASSPSLASGPDTQYFGPGTRLTVL.

V is TRBV7-6 and J is TRBJ2-7; 8 nucleotides line up with TRBD2. The CDR3 spans 15 residues. The germline V gene encodes CDR1 SGHVS and CDR2 FNYEAQ. The V gene end was trimmed by 2 bases and the J gene end by 1 base; junction bases not matched to a gene: 4. This CDR3 is CASSLNGGASYEQYF. The CDR3 DNA follows: TGTGCCAGCAGCTTAAACGGGGGGGCGTCCTACGAGCAGTACTTC.

V and J are TRBV18 and TRBJ1-6, with 10 positions matching TRBD1. Losses at the gene ends were 3 bases for V and 10 bases for J; bases not matched to a gene: 6. The CDR3 is 15 amino acids. Germline-derived CDR1 and CDR2 are KGHSH and LQKENI. The CDR3 sequence is CASSPVGQGDSPLHF. Written as DNA, the CDR3 is TGTGCCAGCTCACCGGTAGGACAGGGGGACTCACCCCTCCACTTT.

The chain recombines TRBV5-5 with TRBJ2-5, with TRBD1 matching 7 bases. Germline V CDR1 and CDR2: SGHKS, YYEKEE (reference sequence). The CDR3 has 14 residues. Trimming took 3 bases from V and 4 from J; bases not matched to a gene: 6. The CDR3 DNA is TGTGCCAGCAGCTCCATGTCAGGGGGAGAGACCCAGTACTTC. Protein product: CASSSMSGGETQYF. Drawing the rest from reference TRBV5-5 and TRBJ2-5, the complete variable domain is DAGVTQSPTHLIKTRGQQVTLRCSPISGHKSVSWYQQVLGQGPQFIFQYYEKEERGRGNFPDRFSARQFPNYSSELNVNALLLGDSALYLCASSSMSGGETQYFGPGTRLLVL.

This clone has just one count. The chain recombines TRBV5-1 with TRBJ2-7; 7 bases are a match to TRBD1. This CDR3 has 13 amino acids. Germline lookup yields CDR1 SGHRS and CDR2 YFSETQ. Trimming took 3 bases from V and 4 from J; bases not matched to a gene: 4. Here the CDR3 DNA reads TGCGCCAGCAGCTACGGGACAGCTTACGAGCAGTACTTC. It is translated as CASSYGTAYEQYF.

This chain joins TRBV5-1 and TRBJ2-1; tentatively, D is TRBD1 (6 bases). V lost 2 bases, J lost 6 bases, and 15 bases lay in between. CDR1 and CDR2 from the germline V gene are SGHRS and YFSETQ. This CDR3 has 15 residues. DNA of the CDR3: TGCGCCAGCAGCTTAGTCCAGGGGCAGATCAATGAGCAGTTCTTC. Translation: CASSLVQGQINEQFF. Full variable domain (remainder filled in from reference TRBV5-1 and TRBJ2-1): KAGVTQTPRYLIKTRGQQVTLSCSPISGHRSVSWYQQTPGQGLQFLFEYFSETQRNKGNFPGRFSGRQFSNSRSEMNVSTLELGDSALYLCASSLVQGQINEQFFGPGTRLTVL.

V usage is TRBV19 and J usage is TRBJ2-5; the match to TRBD2 covers 11 bases. V lost 1 base, J lost 3 bases, and 7 bases stayed unmatched. In germline, CDR1 is LNHDA, CDR2 SQIVND (reference sequence). The CDR3 totals 17 residues. CDR3 loop: CASSIVGGTSGKETQYF. The CDR3, as DNA: TGTGCCAGTAGTATAGTTGGGGGGACTAGCGGTAAAGAGACCCAGTACTTC.

The rearrangement links TRBV5-4 to TRBJ2-3; 11 nucleotides align to TRBD2. CDR1 and CDR2 (germline): SGHNT, YYREEE (reference sequence). Trimming at V came to 2 bases and at J to 4 bases, leaving 3 bases not matched to a gene. This CDR3 comprises 15 residues. As DNA, the CDR3 is TGTGCCAGCAGCTTTAGCGGGGGGGGTGCAGATACGCAGTATTTT. Protein: CASSFSGGGADTQYF. Based on the CDR3 plus reference TRBV5-4 and TRBJ2-3, the full variable domain is ETGVTQSPTHLIKTRGQQVTLRCSSQSGHNTVSWYQQALGQGPQFIFQYYREEENGRGNFPPRFSGLQFPNYSSELNVNALELDDSALYLCASSFSGGGADTQYFGPGTRLTVL.